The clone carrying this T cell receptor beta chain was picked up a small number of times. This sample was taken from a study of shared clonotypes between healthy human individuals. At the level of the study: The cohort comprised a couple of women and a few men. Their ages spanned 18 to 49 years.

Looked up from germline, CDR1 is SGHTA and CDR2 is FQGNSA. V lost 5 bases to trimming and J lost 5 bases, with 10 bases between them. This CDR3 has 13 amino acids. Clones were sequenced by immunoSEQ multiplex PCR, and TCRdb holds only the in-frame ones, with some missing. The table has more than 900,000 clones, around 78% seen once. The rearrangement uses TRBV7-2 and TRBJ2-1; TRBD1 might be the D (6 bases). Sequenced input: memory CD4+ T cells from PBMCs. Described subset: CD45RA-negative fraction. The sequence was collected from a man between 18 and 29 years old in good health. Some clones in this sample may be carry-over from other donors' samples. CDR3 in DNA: TGTGCCAGCAGCCGGACAGACCACAATGAGCAGTTCTTC. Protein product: CASSRTDHNEQFF.